This entry lists 21 T cell receptor beta chains sequenced from one sample in a study of blood T cells in healthy people across ages. Next came a second PCR, run for roughly 7 to 12 cycles, which used a sample-barcoded 5' primer along with a J-beta primer mix. From the 5' RACE reads, TCRdb called clonotypes with MiXCR, one entry per CDR3 protein. The table has roughly 1,700,000 distinct CDR3 sequences, about 30% seen once; the top ten hold about 7.7%. The sample was blood. The source of these receptors is a woman aged 25 to 39 in good health.

This clonotype was counted at least ten times. This chain joins TRBV5-5 and TRBJ1-5; D remains ambiguous. The V end was cut by 5 bases, the J end by 0 bases, with 12 bases between. CDR1 is SGHKS and CDR2 is YYEKEE in the germline V gene (reference sequence). CDR3 length: 15 amino acids. CDR3 sequence reads: CASSEGPNSNQPQHF. In DNA form, the CDR3 reads TGTGCCAGCAGTGAGGGTCCCAATAGCAATCAGCCCCAGCATTTT.

The V and J genes are TRBV20-1 and TRBJ2-5, with 9 bases aligning to TRBD1. Germline CDR1 is DFQATT and CDR2 is SNEGSKA (reference sequence). This CDR3 has 15 residues. With V trimmed by 4 bases and J by 1 base, 7 bases remained unmatched. CDR3 residues: CSAIAPGQGQETQYF. CDR3 DNA sequence: TGCAGTGCTATTGCTCCGGGACAGGGCCAAGAGACCCAGTACTTC.

The chain has TRBV12-3 or TRBV12-4 and TRBJ2-3; no definite D call. Trimming pared 3 bases from V and 6 bases from J, leaving 13 bases between. The CDR3 extends over 14 amino acids. For the CDR3, the DNA is TGTGCCAGCAGTTTTAAGCTATTCAAGGATACGCAGTATTTT. Its translation is CASSFKLFKDTQYF.

The sample holds many counts of this clonotype. The J gene is TRBJ1-6, the V gene TRBV6-5; tentatively, D is TRBD1 (6 bases). The CDR3 runs to 13 residues. Trimming left V 6 bases short and J 10 bases short, with 13 bases between. In germline, CDR1 is MNHEY, CDR2 SVGAGI. Here the CDR3 DNA reads TGTGCCAGCAGCCGGGACATTGGATCACCCCTCCACTTT. Protein sequence: CASSRDIGSPLHF.

The genes are TRBV10-3 and TRBJ2-7; no clear D gene. The germline gives CDR1 ENHRY, CDR2 SYGVKD. This CDR3 has 15 amino acids. V gave up 3 bases and J gave up 0 bases, with 12 bases separating them. The CDR3: CAISDRTVHSYEQYF. CDR3 in DNA: TGTGCCATCAGTGACCGGACGGTACACTCCTACGAGCAGTACTTC.

This clonotype was observed a handful of times. The chain joins TRBV2 to TRBJ2-3, with TRBD2 matching over 13 bases. The CDR3 is 16 residues long. The V gene's germline CDR1 is SNHLY and CDR2 FYNNEI. The trim removed 6 bases at V and 5 bases at J, leaving 8 bases unmatched. CDR3 nucleotide sequence: TGTGCCAGCAGGGGATTACTAGCGGGGGGGCAAGATACGCAGTATTTT. Translating it yields CASRGLLAGGQDTQYF.

This clonotype was seen a handful of times. This chain connects TRBV12-3 or TRBV12-4 to TRBJ1-1; no reliable D call. The CDR3 is 15 amino acids. Deletions cut 5 bases from V and 0 bases from J, with 13 bases between. The CDR3 loop reads CASSPGLSMNTEAFF. The CDR3 DNA reads as TGTGCCAGCAGTCCCGGACTCTCTATGAACACTGAAGCTTTCTTT.

This clonotype was picked up many times. V and J are TRBV29-1 and TRBJ1-1; D perhaps matches TRBD1 (5 bases). The CDR3 spans 14 residues. Trimming cost V 5 bases and J 1 base, with 14 bases left between them. Looked up from germline, CDR1 is SQVTM and CDR2 is ANQGSEA. In DNA form, the CDR3 reads TGCAGCGTTATGACGGGACTGTCGAACACTGAAGCTTTCTTT. Translation gives CSVMTGLSNTEAFF.

With respect to this clonotype: With a much larger clone just one base away, this may be a read error. J is TRBJ2-1 and V is TRBV29-1; TRBD2 aligns across 9 bases. V lost 4 bases to trimming and J lost 8 bases; unmatched junction nucleotides: 3. Germline CDR1 is SQVTM and CDR2 is ANQGSEA. The CDR3 length is 12 residues. The DNA for the CDR3 is TGCAGCGTTGTTAGCGGGGGCGATGAGCAGTTCTTC. Protein product: CSVVSGGDEQFF.

This clonotype was detected many times. The V gene is TRBV29-1, the J gene TRBJ2-7; tentative D call: TRBD2 (6 bases). There are 11 residues in the CDR3. The germline V gene encodes CDR1 SQVTM and CDR2 ANQGSEA. V was pared by 5 bases and J by 6 bases, with 11 bases between. The CDR3 here is CSVLRGGEQYF. The CDR3 region has the DNA TGCAGCGTTCTGAGGGGAGGCGAGCAGTACTTC.

This clonotype appeared a few times. The chain has TRBV29-1 and TRBJ2-5; D may correspond to TRBD1 or TRBD2 (5 bases each). Trimming took off 6 bases at V and 2 bases at J, with 10 bases between the two ends. The CDR3 totals 12 residues. Germline lookup yields CDR1 SQVTM and CDR2 ANQGSEA. CDR3 bases: TGCAGCGTCGGGGACCTTCAAGAGACCCAGTACTTC. Residues: CSVGDLQETQYF.

This clonotype has more than one count but fewer than ten. V and J are TRBV12-3 or TRBV12-4 and TRBJ2-7; 9 nucleotides match TRBD1. CDR3 length equals 14 residues. The ends lost 5 bases at V and 4 bases at J; junction bases unmatched: 6. The CDR3 DNA reads TGTGCCAGCAGTACCGGGACAGGGAAGTACGAGCAGTACTTC. This translates into CASSTGTGKYEQYF.

This clonotype was seen just once. The chain couples TRBV12-3 or TRBV12-4 to TRBJ2-3, with TRBD2 identical over 13 bases. The CDR3 runs to 14 residues. V was clipped by 8 bases and J by 9 bases; unmatched bases: 8. In nucleotides, the CDR3 is TGTGCCAGCTGCTCCGGGACTAGCGGGGTGACGCAGTATTTT. Translating it yields CASCSGTSGVTQYF.

This chain connects TRBV20-1 to TRBJ2-5; D gene ambiguous. Germline V lookup: CDR1 DFQATT, CDR2 SNEGSKA (reference sequence). CDR3 length: 14 residues. Trimming pared 5 bases from V and 0 bases from J, leaving 13 bases between. DNA of the CDR3: TGCAGTGCTCGACCCCAGGTGTACCAAGAGACCCAGTACTTC. It encodes CSARPQVYQETQYF.

This chain joins TRBV7-3 and TRBJ1-2, with D uncertain. The CDR3 is made up of 13 amino acids. The V and J ends lost 0 bases and 6 bases respectively, with 8 bases between them. The germline V gene has CDR1 SGHTA and CDR2 FQGTGA. The CDR3 DNA reads as TGTGCCAGCAGCTTAACGTTCGGGGATGGCTACACCTTC. Translation: CASSLTFGDGYTF.

The chain couples TRBV20-1 to TRBJ2-5, with 7 bases fitting TRBD1. This CDR3 has 17 residues. Germline-derived CDR1 and CDR2 are DFQATT and SNEGSKA (reference sequence). V trimming: 6 bases; J trimming: 11 bases; junction bases outside the gene matches: 27. The CDR3 DNA sequence: TGCAGTGCCGAATCAGGGACAACAAGACAGGGTGGGGATGGGCAGTACTTC. The encoded protein is CSAESGTTRQGGDGQYF.

V and J are TRBV20-1 and TRBJ1-5, with 8 bases identical to TRBD1. CDR3 length: 13 amino acids. Germline V gene lookup returns CDR1 DFQATT and CDR2 SNEGSKA (reference sequence). The V and J ends lost 5 bases and 9 bases, in that order; junction bases with no gene match: 9. CDR3 loop: CSASTGEQRPQHF. CDR3 bases: TGCAGTGCTTCGACAGGGGAACAAAGGCCCCAGCATTTT.

This clonotype came up a few times. This sequence joins TRBV19 and TRBJ2-1, with 9 bases that match TRBD2. Germline V lookup: CDR1 LNHDA, CDR2 SQIVND (reference sequence). The length of the CDR3 is 15 residues. The trim removed 3 bases at V and 8 bases at J, leaving 8 bases unmatched. CDR3 bases: TGTGCCAGTAGTATGAGACTAGCGGTCCGGGATGAGCAGTTCTTC. Translation: CASSMRLAVRDEQFF.

The table lists this clonotype with a few counts. The chain employs TRBV18 and TRBJ2-1; 11 bases map to TRBD1. Germline CDR1 KGHSH, CDR2 LQKENI. The CDR3 loop spans 15 amino acids. V dropped 1 base and J dropped 7; count of bases not matched to a gene: 3. This CDR3 is CASSPLGTGGNEQFF. The CDR3 nucleotides read TGTGCCAGCTCACCACTGGGGACAGGGGGGAATGAGCAGTTCTTC. Using reference TRBV18 and TRBJ2-1 for the parts outside the CDR3, the full variable domain is NAGVMQNPRHLVRRRGQEARLRCSPMKGHSHVYWYRQLPEEGLKFMVYLQKENIIDESGMPKERFSAEFPKEGPSILRIQQVVRGDSAAYFCASSPLGTGGNEQFFGPGTRLTVL.

This chain joins TRBV7-6 and TRBJ2-1; D is unresolved. Germline CDR1 reads SGHVS; CDR2 reads FNYEAQ. This CDR3 spans 15 amino acids. V was trimmed by 3 bases and J by 5 bases, leaving 14 bases between them. Here the CDR3 reads CASSFADLPNNEQFF. CDR3 DNA sequence: TGTGCCAGCAGCTTTGCGGATCTACCCAACAATGAGCAGTTCTTC.

The sample holds many counts of this clonotype. The genes are TRBV24-1 and TRBJ2-7; D perhaps matches TRBD1 (6 bases). Germline CDR1 is KGHDR and CDR2 is SFDVKD. CDR3 length equals 16 residues. The V end lost 1 base, the J end lost 3 bases, and 15 bases lay between the germline ends. In DNA, the CDR3 is TGTGCCACCAGTGATTTAACGGACAGTAGACTCTACGAGCAGTACTTC. Protein product: CATSDLTDSRLYEQYF.